This T cell receptor beta chain was recorded in a study of cytotoxic CD8 clonotypes in ibrutinib-treated CLL. Trimming took off 10 bases at V and 11 bases at J, with 23 bases between the two ends. This CDR3 is built from 13 residues. The germline V gene has CDR1 LNHDA and CDR2 SQIVND (reference sequence). Points from the study as a whole: Sustained-remission and progressing patients' sampling times differed.

For TCR beta libraries, about 2 micrograms of genomic DNA were obtained from cryopreserved PBMCs. Some clones are missing from TCRdb's copy, which holds only in-frame ones; the method was immunoSEQ multiplex PCR. The sample includes over 250,000 clones, around 77% seen only once; the top ten take approximately 5.6%. On this clone: Its antigen remains unidentified.

This receptor was identified in a human donor with chronic lymphocytic leukemia. The rearrangement joins TRBV19 to TRBJ1-1; the D gene is possibly TRBD1 (6 bases). Sequenced material: PBMCs, taken at disease progression, from a patient treated with ibrutinib. This CDR3 is CATKRRGGQVAFF. The CDR3 nucleotides are TGTGCCACGAAACGGCGGGGGGGCCAAGTGGCTTTCTTT.